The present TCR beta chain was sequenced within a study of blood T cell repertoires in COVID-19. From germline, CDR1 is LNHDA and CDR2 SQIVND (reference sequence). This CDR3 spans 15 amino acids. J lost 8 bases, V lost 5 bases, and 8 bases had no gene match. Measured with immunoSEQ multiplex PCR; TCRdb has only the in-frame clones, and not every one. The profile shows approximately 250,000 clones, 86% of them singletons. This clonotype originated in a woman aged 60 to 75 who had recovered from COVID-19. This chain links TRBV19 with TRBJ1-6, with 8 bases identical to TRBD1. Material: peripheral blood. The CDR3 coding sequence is TGTGCCAGTAGTCCAGGGGGCGGGCTCGATTCACCCCTCCACTTT. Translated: CASSPGGGLDSPLHF.